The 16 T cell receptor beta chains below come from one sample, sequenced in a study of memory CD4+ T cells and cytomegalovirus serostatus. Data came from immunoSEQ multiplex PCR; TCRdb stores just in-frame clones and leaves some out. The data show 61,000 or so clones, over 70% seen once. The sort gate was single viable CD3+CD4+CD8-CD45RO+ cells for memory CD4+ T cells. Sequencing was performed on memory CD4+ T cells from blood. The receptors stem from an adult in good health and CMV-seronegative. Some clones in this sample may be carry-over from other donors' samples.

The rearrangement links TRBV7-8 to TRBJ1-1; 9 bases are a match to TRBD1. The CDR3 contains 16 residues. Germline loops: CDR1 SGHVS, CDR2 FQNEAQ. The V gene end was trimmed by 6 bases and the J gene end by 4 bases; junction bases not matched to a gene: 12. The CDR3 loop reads CASSPGTGKDGTEAFF. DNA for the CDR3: TGTGCCAGCAGTCCCGGGACAGGGAAGGATGGCACTGAAGCTTTCTTT.

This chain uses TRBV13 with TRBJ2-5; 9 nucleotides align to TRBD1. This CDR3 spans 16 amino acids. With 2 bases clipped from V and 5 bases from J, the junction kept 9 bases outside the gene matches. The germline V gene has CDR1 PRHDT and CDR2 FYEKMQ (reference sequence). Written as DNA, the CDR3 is TGTGCCAGCAGCTTACGTGGACAGGGGAGGAGTGAGACCCAGTACTTC. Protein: CASSLRGQGRSETQYF.

This CDR3 reads CASGWTSFFTDTQYF. In nucleotides, the CDR3 is TGTGCTAGTGGCTGGACTAGTTTTTTCACAGATACGCAGTATTTT. This chain uses TRBV12-5 with TRBJ2-3, with 7 nucleotides matching TRBD2. Looked up from germline, CDR1 is LGHNT and CDR2 is FRNRAP. The V and J ends lost 6 bases and 2 bases, in that order; junction bases with no gene match: 8. CDR3 length: 15 amino acids.

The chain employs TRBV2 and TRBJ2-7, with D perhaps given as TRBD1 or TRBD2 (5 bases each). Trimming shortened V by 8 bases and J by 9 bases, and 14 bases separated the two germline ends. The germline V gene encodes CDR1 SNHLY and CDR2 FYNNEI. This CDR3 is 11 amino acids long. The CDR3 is CASSPSGTQYF. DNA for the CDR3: TGTGCCAGCTCTCCCTCAGGGACGCAGTACTTC.

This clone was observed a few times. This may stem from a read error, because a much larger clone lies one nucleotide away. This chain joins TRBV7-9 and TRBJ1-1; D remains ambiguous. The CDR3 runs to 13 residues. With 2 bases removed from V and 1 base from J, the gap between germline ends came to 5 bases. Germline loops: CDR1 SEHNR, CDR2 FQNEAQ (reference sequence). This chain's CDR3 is CASSLLGNTEAFF. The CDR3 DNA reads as TGTGCCAGCAGCTTACTAGGGAACACTGAAGCTTTCTTT.

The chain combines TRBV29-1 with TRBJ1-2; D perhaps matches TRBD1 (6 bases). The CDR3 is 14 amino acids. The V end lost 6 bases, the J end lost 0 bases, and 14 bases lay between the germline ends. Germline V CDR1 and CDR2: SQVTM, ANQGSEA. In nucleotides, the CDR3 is TGCAGCGTCCAGCCAGGGGTAGCTAACTATGGCTACACCTTC. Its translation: CSVQPGVANYGYTF.

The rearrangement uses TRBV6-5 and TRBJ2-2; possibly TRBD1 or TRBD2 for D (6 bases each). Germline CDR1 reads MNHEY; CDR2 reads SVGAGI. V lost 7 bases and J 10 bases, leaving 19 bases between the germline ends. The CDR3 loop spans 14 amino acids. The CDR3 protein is CASTDTGRGEELFF. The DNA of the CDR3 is TGTGCCAGCACCGACACAGGGCGGGGTGAGGAGCTGTTTTTT.

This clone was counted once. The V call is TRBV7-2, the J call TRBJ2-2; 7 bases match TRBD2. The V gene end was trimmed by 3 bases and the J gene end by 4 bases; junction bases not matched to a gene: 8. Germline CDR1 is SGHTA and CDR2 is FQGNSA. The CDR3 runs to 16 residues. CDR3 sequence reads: CASSLFASGLTGELFF. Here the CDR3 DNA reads TGTGCCAGCAGCTTGTTCGCTAGCGGACTCACCGGGGAGCTGTTTTTT.

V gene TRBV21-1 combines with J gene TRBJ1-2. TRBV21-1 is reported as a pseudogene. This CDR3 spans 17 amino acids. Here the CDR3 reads CASSKGGRQHFVYGYTF. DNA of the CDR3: TGTGCCAGCAGCAAAGGCGGGAGACAGCATTTCGTCTATGGCTACACCTTC.

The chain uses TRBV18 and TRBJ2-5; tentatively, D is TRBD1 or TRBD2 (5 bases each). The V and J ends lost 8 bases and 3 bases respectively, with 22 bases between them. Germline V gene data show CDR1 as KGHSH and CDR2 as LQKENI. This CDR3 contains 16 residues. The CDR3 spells CASTIGSGPSKETQYF. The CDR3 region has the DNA TGTGCCAGCACCATAGGATCGGGACCTTCAAAAGAGACCCAGTACTTC. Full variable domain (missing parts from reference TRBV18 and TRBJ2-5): NAGVMQNPRHLVRRRGQEARLRCSPMKGHSHVYWYRQLPEEGLKFMVYLQKENIIDESGMPKERFSAEFPKEGPSILRIQQVVRGDSAAYFCASTIGSGPSKETQYFGPGTRLLVL.

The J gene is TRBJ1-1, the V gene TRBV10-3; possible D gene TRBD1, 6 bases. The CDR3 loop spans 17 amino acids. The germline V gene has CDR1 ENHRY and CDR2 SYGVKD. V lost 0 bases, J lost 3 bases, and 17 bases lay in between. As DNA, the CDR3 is TGTGCCATCAGTGAGTCGTCCTCGGGGGGCTGGTACACTGAAGCTTTCTTT. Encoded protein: CAISESSSGGWYTEAFF.

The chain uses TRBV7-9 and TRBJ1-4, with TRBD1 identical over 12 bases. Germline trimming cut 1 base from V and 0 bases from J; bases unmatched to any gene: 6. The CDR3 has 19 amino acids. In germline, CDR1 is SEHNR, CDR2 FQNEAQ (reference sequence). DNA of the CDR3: TGTGCCAGCAGCTTAGATTCGGGACAGGGGGCTGCAACTAATGAAAAACTGTTTTTT. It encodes CASSLDSGQGAATNEKLFF.

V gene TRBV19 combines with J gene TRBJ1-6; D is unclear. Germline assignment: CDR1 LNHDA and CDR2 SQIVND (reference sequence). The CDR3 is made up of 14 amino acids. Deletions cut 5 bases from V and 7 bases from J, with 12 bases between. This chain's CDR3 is CASSPKGQNSPLHF. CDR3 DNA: TGTGCCAGTAGTCCCAAAGGGCAGAATTCACCCCTCCACTTT.

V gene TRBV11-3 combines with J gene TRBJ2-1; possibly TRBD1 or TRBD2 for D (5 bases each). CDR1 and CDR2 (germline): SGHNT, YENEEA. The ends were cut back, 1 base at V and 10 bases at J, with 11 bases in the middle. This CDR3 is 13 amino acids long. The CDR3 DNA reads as TGTGCCAGCAGCTTAGCAGAGGGGCACGAGCAGTTCTTC. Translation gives CASSLAEGHEQFF. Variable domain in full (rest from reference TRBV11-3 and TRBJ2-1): EAGVVQSPRYKIIEKKQPVAFWCNPISGHNTLYWYLQNLGQGPELLIRYENEEAVDDSQLPKDRFSAERLKGVDSTLKIQPAELGDSAVYLCASSLAEGHEQFFGPGTRLTVL.

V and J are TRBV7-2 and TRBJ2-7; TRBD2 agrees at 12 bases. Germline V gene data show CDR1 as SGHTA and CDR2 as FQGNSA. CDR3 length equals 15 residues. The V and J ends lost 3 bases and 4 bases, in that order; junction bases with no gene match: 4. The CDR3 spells CASSLTGTSGYEQYF. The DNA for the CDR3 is TGTGCCAGCAGCTTGACCGGGACTAGCGGGTACGAGCAGTACTTC. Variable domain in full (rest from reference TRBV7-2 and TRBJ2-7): GAGVSQSPSNKVTEKGKDVELRCDPISGHTALYWYRQSLGQGLEFLIYFQGNSAPDKSGLPSDRFSAERTGGSVSTLTIQRTQQEDSAVYLCASSLTGTSGYEQYFGPGTRLTVT.

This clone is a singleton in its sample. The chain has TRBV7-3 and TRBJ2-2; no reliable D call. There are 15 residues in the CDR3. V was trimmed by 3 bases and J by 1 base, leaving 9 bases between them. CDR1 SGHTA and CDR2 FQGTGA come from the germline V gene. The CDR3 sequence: CASSLGTLNTGELFF. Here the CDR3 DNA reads TGTGCCAGCAGCTTGGGCACCTTGAACACCGGGGAGCTGTTTTTT.